Listed below are T cell receptor beta chains from one sample, sequenced in a study of blood T cells in healthy people across ages. TCRdb independently ran MiXCR on the 5' RACE reads; one entry per CDR3 protein. The sample consists of 1.5 million to 2 million distinct CDR3 sequences, 49% of them appearing once. Sequenced sample: blood. The receptors come from a woman aged 40 to 50 in good health. Both conserved end residues are part of each CDR3. A D gene is named only where the DNA matches it firmly. Rows may omit the clone size; those that give it use once, few, many or a size class.

NA	TRBV12-3/TRBV12-4	TRBJ2-7	NA	CASSFGGLQYF	TGTGCCAGCAGTTTTGGTGGGTTGCAGTACTTC
few	TRBV11-2	TRBJ2-1	NA	CASSPRTAGSSYNEQFF	TGTGCCAGCAGTCCCCGGACAGCGGGGAGCTCCTACAATGAGCAGTTCTTC
few	TRBV21-1	TRBJ1-1	NA	CASSNRDNTEAFF	TGTGCCAGCAGCAACAGGGATAACACTGAAGCTTTCTTT
many	TRBV29-1	TRBJ1-1	NA	CSVRRGSTEAFF	TGCAGCGTTAGGAGGGGTTCCACTGAAGCTTTCTTT
once	TRBV7-3	TRBJ2-3	TRBD2	CASSLMAGGPDTQYF	TGTGCCAGCAGCTTAATGGCGGGGGGGCCGGATACGCAGTATTTT
NA	TRBV4-3	TRBJ2-5	NA	CASSRRNLGNNEQYF	TGCGCCAGCAGCAGACGTAACCTGGGTAACAATGAGCAGTACTTC
NA	TRBV5-6	TRBJ2-5	NA	CASSKPEGQETQYF	TGTGCCAGCAGCAAGCCAGAGGGGCAAGAGACCCAGTACTTC
NA	TRBV7-2	TRBJ2-7	TRBD2	CASSLAVPSGSYEQYF	TGTGCCAGCAGCTTAGCGGTCCCTAGCGGGTCCTACGAGCAGTACTTC
NA	TRBV4-2	TRBJ2-3	TRBD1	CASSPRQGRVDTQYF	TGTGCCAGCAGCCCACGACAGGGAAGGGTAGATACGCAGTATTTT
few	TRBV11-2	TRBJ2-3	TRBD2	CASSTKLGTSISDTQYF	TGTGCCAGCAGCACAAAACTGGGGACTAGCATTTCAGATACGCAGTATTTT
NA	TRBV7-2	TRBJ2-5	TRBD1	CASSETGEAKTQYF	TGTGCCAGCAGCGAGACAGGGGAGGCAAAGACCCAGTACTTC
few	TRBV6-1	TRBJ2-5	NA	CASWGGETQYF	TGTGCCAGCTGGGGCGGTGAGACCCAGTACTTC
few	TRBV12-3/TRBV12-4	TRBJ2-7	NA	CASSLQQGSEQYF	TGTGCCAGCAGTTTACAGCAGGGCTCCGAGCAGTACTTC
few	TRBV15	TRBJ1-5	TRBD1	CATGTGDQPQHF	TGTGCCACCGGGACAGGGGATCAGCCCCAGCATTTT
NA	TRBV7-9	TRBJ1-2	NA	CASSLGIPYGYTF	TGTGCCAGCAGTCTCGGGATCCCCTATGGCTACACCTTC
NA	TRBV6-5	TRBJ2-1	NA	CASSLRGFGDELFF	TGTGCCAGCAGTCTTAGAGGATTTGGCGATGAGCTGTTCTTC
NA	TRBV20-1	TRBJ1-5	NA	CSARTDGGSGPQHF	TGCAGTGCTAGGACGGACGGTGGTTCGGGGCCCCAGCATTTT